These 4 T cell receptor beta chains share one sample of origin, sequenced in a study of shared clonotypes between healthy human individuals. Sequenced by immunoSEQ multiplex PCR; TCRdb stores in-frame clones only, minus some. In the table there are some 1 million clones, around 75% of which are singletons. Sequenced material: memory CD4+ T cells sorted from blood. As to subset: CD45RA-negative fraction. These receptors came from a young man in good health.

The chain recombines TRBV5-1 with TRBJ2-1; 10 nucleotides agree with TRBD2. Germline V gives CDR1 SGHRS, CDR2 YFSETQ. This CDR3 region has 15 residues. The V gene end was trimmed by 3 bases and the J gene end by 6 bases; junction bases not matched to a gene: 6. The CDR3 loop is CASSSGLAASNEQFF. DNA of the CDR3: TGCGCCAGCAGCTCAGGACTAGCGGCCTCCAATGAGCAGTTCTTC.

J is TRBJ2-7 and V is TRBV5-8; D could derive from TRBD1 or TRBD2 (5 bases each). This CDR3 region has 16 residues. CDR1 and CDR2 from the germline V gene are SGHTS and YDEGEE. Between the trimmed V and J ends, which lost 4 bases and 0 bases, there was a span of 17 bases. CDR3 amino acids: CASSRAGTVSSYEQYF. CDR3 DNA: TGTGCCAGCAGCAGAGCCGGGACGGTGAGCTCCTACGAGCAGTACTTC.

On this clone itself: A junction end diverges from the germline sequence, so it may reflect a read error. The chain couples TRBV5-6 to TRBJ1-1; D remains unclear. This CDR3 has 13 residues. The germline CDR1 and CDR2 sequences are SGHDT and YYEEEE. CDR3 nucleotides: TGTGCCAGCAGCTTGGCACTGAAGACTGAAGCTTTCTTT. It yields the protein CASSLALKTEAFF.

The chain combines TRBV7-2 with TRBJ1-5; no clear D. Trimming shortened V by 5 bases and J by 0 bases, and 11 bases separated the two germline ends. Germline CDR1 reads SGHTA; CDR2 reads FQGNSA. There are 15 residues in the CDR3. CDR3 bases: TGTGCCAGCAGCGCCCACAGAAATAGCAATCAGCCCCAGCATTTT. Translated, it gives CASSAHRNSNQPQHF.